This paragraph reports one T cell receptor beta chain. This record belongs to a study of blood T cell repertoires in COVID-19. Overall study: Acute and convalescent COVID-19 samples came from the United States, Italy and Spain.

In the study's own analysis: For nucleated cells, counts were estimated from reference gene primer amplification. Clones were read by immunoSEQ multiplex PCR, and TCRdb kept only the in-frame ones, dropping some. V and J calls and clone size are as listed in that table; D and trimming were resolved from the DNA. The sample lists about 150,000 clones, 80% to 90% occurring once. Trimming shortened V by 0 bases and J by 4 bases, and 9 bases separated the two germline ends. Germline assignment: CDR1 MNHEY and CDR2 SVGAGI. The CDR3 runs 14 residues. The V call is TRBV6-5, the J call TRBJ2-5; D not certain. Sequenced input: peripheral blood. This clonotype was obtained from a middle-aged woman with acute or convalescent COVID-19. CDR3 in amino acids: CASSYSLARETQYF. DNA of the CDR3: TGTGCCAGCAGTTACTCGTTAGCACGAGAGACCCAGTACTTC.